The T cell receptor beta chain described here comes from a study of shared clonotypes between healthy human individuals. For each subset, genomic DNA was distributed in equal portions over several immunoSEQ plates. Clones were sequenced by immunoSEQ multiplex PCR, and TCRdb holds only the in-frame ones, with some missing. Of around 1,900,000 clones in the sample, over 85% were seen once. Naive-designated CD8 cells lacked CD45RO, were positively enriched for CCR7, and omitted terminally differentiated effector memory CD45RA+ cells. The donors, all of them Caucasian adults, lived in Nashville, Tennessee. Germline CDR1 and CDR2: MNHEY and SMNVEV (reference sequence). The CDR3 consists of 14 residues. Trimming shortened V by 5 bases and J by 3 bases, and 13 bases separated the two germline ends.

The J gene is TRBJ1-1, the V gene TRBV27; no firm D call. Input material: naive CD8+ T cells from PBMCs. The origin of this receptor is a man aged 18 to 29 in good health. Some clones in this sample may be carry-over from other donors' samples. CDR3 DNA sequence: TGTGCCAGCAGTCCGCGGGTCTCGCACACTGAAGCTTTCTTT. Translating gives CASSPRVSHTEAFF.